This T cell receptor (beta chain) was captured in a study of cytomegalovirus exposure and HLA in healthy donors. Study summary: Unique TCRs from HLA-typed donors, 70 million to 85 million of them, were held in an early data release.

Use of 60 Vbeta and 13 Jbeta primers characterized the PCR. The assay was immunoSEQ multiplex PCR, and TCRdb's table has in-frame clones only and misses some. The sample yields hundreds of thousands of clones, just under 70% seen once. Germline CDR1 and CDR2: LNHDA and SQIVND (reference sequence). The CDR3 covers 13 residues. Trimming left V 10 bases short and J 0 bases short, with 10 bases between. Sequenced sample: PBMCs. This receptor was obtained from a middle-aged man in good health and CMV-seropositive. The gene calls are TRBV19 and TRBJ1-5; the D is unclear. The CDR3 sequence is CATPGNSNQPQHF. The CDR3 coding sequence is TGTGCCACTCCCGGGAATAGCAATCAGCCCCAGCATTTT.